This is a list of T cell receptor beta chains from one sample in a study of T cell changes during pregnancy in multiple sclerosis. The protocol was immunoSEQ multiplex PCR, while the TCRdb copy is restricted to in-frame clones and leaves out a portion. The table shows some 60,000 clones, with about nine tenths occurring only once. Sequencing used peripheral blood, obtained in the first trimester of pregnancy. The origin of the receptors is a female donor in good health, enrolled as a control in a pregnancy study. Both conserved end residues are part of each CDR3. Each record gives: D gene, V gene, clone size, J gene, CDR3 protein, CDR3 DNA. D genes are given only for firm matches. Some rows have no size entry. The others give once, few or many, or a class for an expanded clone.

-,TRBV7-3,-,TRBJ2-1,CASSLTRAHEQFF,TGTGCCAGCAGCTTAACGAGGGCACATGAGCAGTTCTTC
TRBD2,TRBV4-2,-,TRBJ2-7,CASRAGETYEQYF,TGTGCCAGCAGGGCGGGGGAGACCTACGAGCAGTACTTC
-,TRBV7-9,-,TRBJ2-7,CASSPATGGVYEQYF,TGTGCCAGCAGCCCGGCAACGGGGGGCGTGTACGAGCAGTACTTC
-,TRBV27,-,TRBJ2-7,CASSLRTDAYEQYF,TGTGCCAGCAGCCTGAGGACAGACGCCTACGAGCAGTACTTC
-,TRBV7-2,-,TRBJ1-4,CASSLDPRVNEKLFF,TGTGCCAGCAGCTTAGACCCCAGGGTGAACGAAAAACTGTTTTTT
-,TRBV25-1,-,TRBJ2-1,CASVLDRYNEQFF,TGTGCCAGCGTGCTAGACCGGTACAATGAGCAGTTCTTC
-,TRBV7-9,-,TRBJ1-2,CASSFSINYGYTF,TGTGCCAGCAGCTTCTCTATTAACTATGGCTACACCTTC
-,TRBV5-6,-,TRBJ1-2,CASSLRQGSYGYGYTF,TGTGCCAGCAGCTTGCGGCAGGGAAGTTATGGCTATGGCTACACCTTC
TRBD1,TRBV30,-,TRBJ1-2,CACTSRWRTGPTSSYGYTF,TGTGCCTGCACCTCTAGGTGGAGGACAGGGCCGACTTCTTCTTATGGCTACACCTTC
-,TRBV7-2,-,TRBJ1-4,CASSSPGGKLFF,TGTGCCAGCAGCTCACCCGGGGGAAAACTGTTTTTT
-,TRBV27,-,TRBJ2-7,CASSLSKQVSYEQYF,TGTGCCAGCAGTTTATCGAAACAGGTTTCCTACGAGCAGTACTTC
-,TRBV5-1,-,TRBJ1-1,CASSLGRQVIEAFF,TGCGCCAGCAGCTTGGGAAGACAGGTGATTGAAGCTTTCTTT
-,TRBV5-1,-,TRBJ1-1,CASSGGRGMNTEAFF,TGCGCCAGCAGCGGAGGAAGAGGTATGAACACTGAAGCTTTCTTT
-,TRBV6-6,once,TRBJ1-1,CASSRLGGGVTEAFF,TGTGCCAGCAGCCGTTTGGGGGGAGGGGTGACTGAAGCTTTCTTT
TRBD1,TRBV30,-,TRBJ1-3,CAWSGQGRRLSGNTIYF,TGTGCCTGGAGTGGACAGGGAAGAAGACTCTCTGGAAACACCATATATTTT
TRBD2,TRBV5-1,-,TRBJ2-7,CARDGRGAYEQYF,TGCGCCAGAGATGGGCGGGGGGCCTACGAGCAGTACTTC
-,TRBV4-2,-,TRBJ2-2,CASSPQGPGELFF,TGTGCCAGCAGCCCTCAGGGCCCCGGGGAGCTGTTTTTT
TRBD1,TRBV5-1,-,TRBJ1-1,CASSHTTGGNTEAFF,TGCGCCAGCAGCCACACGACAGGGGGCAACACTGAAGCTTTCTTT
-,TRBV6-1,-,TRBJ1-3,CASSESVGAGNTIYF,TGTGCCAGCAGTGAGAGTGTAGGGGCTGGAAACACCATATATTTT
-,TRBV2,-,TRBJ1-2,CASRPSTASNYGYTF,TGTGCCAGCCGACCCTCGACAGCCTCCAACTATGGCTACACCTTC
-,TRBV7-2,-,TRBJ1-1,CASSLAGLGRMNTEAFF,TGTGCCAGCAGCCTTGCGGGGCTGGGCAGGATGAACACTGAAGCTTTCTTT
-,TRBV7-2,-,TRBJ2-2,CASSSGLPPGELFF,TGTGCCAGCAGCTCCGGACTTCCCCCCGGGGAGCTGTTTTTT
TRBD1,TRBV7-2,-,TRBJ2-3,CASSPGQRLQLEYF,TGTGCCAGCAGCCCGGGACAGAGATTGCAATTGGAGTATTTT
-,TRBV7-9,once,TRBJ2-7,CASSLIGAGEQYF,TGTGCCAGCAGCTTAATAGGGGCTGGAGAGCAGTACTTC
-,TRBV30,-,TRBJ1-6,CAWSVTPQNNSPLHF,TGTGCCTGGAGTGTGACACCCCAGAATAATTCACCCCTCCACTTT
TRBD1,TRBV30,-,TRBJ1-6,CAWSHARDRVPYSPLHF,TGTGCCTGGAGTCACGCGCGGGACAGGGTTCCGTATTCACCCCTCCACTTT
TRBD2,TRBV6-5,-,TRBJ2-5,CASSVGSGAQYF,TGTGCCAGCAGTGTTGGCAGCGGGGCCCAGTACTTC
-,TRBV7-9,-,TRBJ1-1,CASSLVSDTEAFF,TGTGCCAGCAGCTTAGTCAGCGACACTGAAGCTTTCTTT
TRBD1,TRBV16,many,TRBJ1-1,CASSRQGLNTEAFF,TGTGCCAGCAGCCGACAGGGCCTGAACACTGAAGCTTTCTTT
-,TRBV4-1,once,TRBJ2-2,CAIGPPSAGREELFF,TGCGCCATAGGACCCCCCTCCGCGGGGCGGGAGGAGCTGTTTTTT
-,TRBV18,-,TRBJ2-3,CASTPRGSEDTQYF,TGTGCCAGCACCCCAAGGGGGAGTGAAGATACGCAGTATTTT
TRBD1,TRBV28,-,TRBJ2-1,CASSLERTGVFSYNEQFF,TGTGCCAGCAGTTTAGAGAGGACAGGAGTATTCTCCTACAATGAGCAGTTCTTC
TRBD1,TRBV7-9,-,TRBJ1-2,CASSLDRGAGYTF,TGTGCCAGCAGCTTGGACAGGGGAGCCGGCTACACCTTC
-,TRBV28,-,TRBJ1-5,CASTWGVSNQPQHF,TGTGCCAGCACTTGGGGGGTTAGCAATCAGCCCCAGCATTTT
-,TRBV7-9,few,TRBJ1-2,CASSVSNYGYTF,TGTGCCAGCAGCGTGAGTAACTATGGCTACACCTTC
-,TRBV6-5,-,TRBJ2-3,CASKDLGYMEDTQYF,TGTGCCAGTAAAGACTTGGGTTACATGGAGGATACGCAGTATTTT
-,TRBV6-5,-,TRBJ2-2,CASRGLVTGELFF,TGTGCCAGCAGGGGGCTGGTCACCGGGGAGCTGTTTTTT
-,TRBV27,-,TRBJ1-5,CASSRNTGNLQPQHF,TGTGCCAGCAGTAGGAATACAGGGAACTTACAGCCCCAGCATTTT
TRBD1,TRBV11-2,-,TRBJ2-7,CASSPSGTGTYEQYF,TGTGCCAGCAGCCCCTCCGGGACAGGGACCTACGAGCAGTACTTC
-,TRBV6-1,once,TRBJ2-2,CASNPTGPGELFF,TGTGCCAGCAACCCTACAGGGCCCGGGGAGCTGTTTTTT
TRBD1,TRBV2,-,TRBJ2-5,CASKGSRGRETQYF,TGTGCCAGCAAAGGGAGCAGGGGGCGGGAGACCCAGTACTTC
-,TRBV5-1,-,TRBJ2-1,CASSLDSSYNEQFF,TGCGCCAGCAGCCTGGACTCGTCATACAATGAGCAGTTCTTC
TRBD1,TRBV5-4,-,TRBJ2-3,CASSRGQGERDTQYF,TGTGCCAGCAGCCGCGGACAGGGAGAAAGGGATACGCAGTATTTT
TRBD1,TRBV15,few,TRBJ2-7,CATSLGQGAIDEQYF,TGTGCCACCAGCTTAGGACAGGGGGCTATCGACGAGCAGTACTTC
-,TRBV7-8,-,TRBJ2-7,CASSSGLAYEQYF,TGTGCCAGCAGCTCGGGACTGGCCTACGAGCAGTACTTC
TRBD1,TRBV6-5,-,TRBJ1-5,CASRPGQGVGPQHF,TGTGCCAGCAGACCCGGACAGGGGGTAGGGCCCCAGCATTTT
-,TRBV15,-,TRBJ2-7,CATRLRRAGVGSYEQYF,TGTGCCACCAGACTGAGAAGGGCGGGCGTCGGGTCCTACGAGCAGTACTTC
-,TRBV19,once,TRBJ2-3,CASSLVGGPRDTQYF,TGTGCCAGTAGTCTTGTGGGGGGGCCTAGAGATACGCAGTATTTT
-,TRBV7-9,-,TRBJ1-1,CASRLITAGEAEAFF,TGTGCCAGCAGGTTAATAACAGCGGGGGAGGCTGAAGCTTTCTTT
TRBD2,TRBV28,-,TRBJ2-1,CASSRTSGNEQFF,TGTGCCAGCAGTCGGACTAGTGGCAATGAGCAGTTCTTC
TRBD2,TRBV27,-,TRBJ2-4,CASSLFPGLAGGESKNIQYF,TGTGCCAGCAGTTTATTCCCGGGACTAGCGGGAGGAGAGTCCAAAAACATTCAGTACTTC
TRBD2,TRBV2,once,TRBJ2-5,CASSDDLTSGSKETQYF,TGTGCCAGCAGTGATGACTTGACTAGCGGGAGTAAAGAGACCCAGTACTTC
-,TRBV29-1,-,TRBJ2-3,CSVGGLVGTDTQYF,TGCAGCGTTGGGGGCCTAGTAGGCACAGATACGCAGTATTTT